This T cell receptor (beta chain) was recorded in a study of neurological immune-mediated disorders. Study-wide background: Disease course was recorded as relapsing-remitting for around 31 and secondary progressive for about 9% of the roughly 34 multiple sclerosis patients.

The cDNA was generated through 5'RACE incorporating 10-nucleotide random UMIs. TCRdb independently ran MiXCR on the 5' RACE reads; one entry per CDR3 protein. The table has 45,000 to 65,000 distinct CDR3 sequences, 3% to 4% seen once; the top ten hold roughly 5.5%. Regarding this clonotype: Its matching antigen is unknown.

Study-level points and caveats: The most TCR clonal expansion was seen in HTLV-1-associated myelopathy, whereas the least was seen in multiple sclerosis, below the level in healthy controls.

CDR1 and CDR2 (germline): SGHVS, FNYEAQ. V lost 0 bases to trimming and J lost 1 base, with 9 bases between them. There are 15 residues in the CDR3. Stored at -80 C, 2 million PBMCs were the source of the unsorted libraries. The sequence derives from a man aged 35-49 years with multiple sclerosis. Input material: PBMCs. The chain employs TRBV7-6 and TRBJ2-5; maybe TRBD2 (5 bases). CDR3 DNA: TGTGCCAGCAGCTTAGCTAGCGCGGTCCAAGAGACCCAGTACTTC. The encoded protein is CASSLASAVQETQYF.